Shown below are 4 T cell receptor beta chains from a single sample sequenced in a study of early T cells in non-severe SARS-CoV-2 infection. MiXCR was run by TCRdb on the 5' RACE reads, yielding one entry per CDR3 protein. This table holds tens of thousands of distinct CDR3 sequences, over 13% found once. Input material: whole blood. Every receptor here comes from an adult who was a healthcare worker with PCR-confirmed SARS-CoV-2 infection or an uninfected control (not recorded which).

The chain recombines TRBV12-3 or TRBV12-4 with TRBJ1-1, with 9 bases that match TRBD1. The V and J ends lost 5 bases and 1 base, in that order; junction bases with no gene match: 5. The CDR3 has 15 residues. Written as DNA, the CDR3 is TGTGCCAGCAGTCCCGGGACAGGGTGGAACACTGAAGCTTTCTTT. Encoded protein: CASSPGTGWNTEAFF.

This clonotype was picked up many times. The chain combines TRBV12-3 or TRBV12-4 with TRBJ1-3; perhaps TRBD1 as D (5 bases). The CDR3 contains 14 residues. V was trimmed by 6 bases and J by 2 bases, leaving 11 bases between them. The CDR3 DNA reads as TGTGCCAGCAGGCGGGGGACCCCTGGAAACACCATATATTTT. It encodes CASRRGTPGNTIYF.

The chain carries TRBV5-1 and TRBJ1-3; D gene unclear. Germline CDR1 reads SGHRS; CDR2 reads YFSETQ. V was trimmed by 0 bases and J by 4 bases, leaving 8 bases between them. The CDR3 totals 14 residues. CDR3 amino acids: CASSLEGSGNTIYF. As DNA, the CDR3 is TGCGCCAGCAGCTTGGAAGGGTCAGGAAACACCATATATTTT.

The CDR3 DNA reads TGCGCCAGCAGCCAAGTGGGGGAAACTGAAGCTTTCTTT. Translating it yields CASSQVGETEAFF. The chain links TRBV4-1 to TRBJ1-1; TRBD1 is a possible D gene (5 bases). The V end lost 1 base, the J end lost 5 bases, and 8 bases lay between the germline ends. CDR3 length equals 13 residues. CDR1 is MGHRA, CDR2 YSYEKL, per germline.